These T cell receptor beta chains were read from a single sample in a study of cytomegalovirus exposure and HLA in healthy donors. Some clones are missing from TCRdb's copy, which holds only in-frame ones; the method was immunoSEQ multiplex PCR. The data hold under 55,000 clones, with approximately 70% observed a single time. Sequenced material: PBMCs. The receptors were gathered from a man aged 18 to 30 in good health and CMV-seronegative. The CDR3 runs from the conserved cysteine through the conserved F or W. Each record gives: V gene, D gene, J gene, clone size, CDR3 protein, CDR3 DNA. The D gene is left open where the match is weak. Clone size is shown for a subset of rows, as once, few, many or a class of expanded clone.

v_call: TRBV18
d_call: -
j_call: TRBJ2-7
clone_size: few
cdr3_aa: CASSPSRLGGQLKVWSYEQYF
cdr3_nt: TGTGCCAGCTCACCAAGTAGGCTCGGGGGGCAATTAAAGGTTTGGTCGTACGAGCAGTACTTC

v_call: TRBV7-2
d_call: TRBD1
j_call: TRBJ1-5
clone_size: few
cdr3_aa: CASSEGTGWNQPQHF
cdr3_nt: TGTGCCAGCAGCGAAGGGACAGGGTGGAATCAGCCCCAGCATTTT

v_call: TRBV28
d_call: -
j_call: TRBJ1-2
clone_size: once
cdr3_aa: CASAQQGWANYGYTF
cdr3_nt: TGTGCCAGCGCGCAACAGGGATGGGCTAACTATGGCTACACCTTC

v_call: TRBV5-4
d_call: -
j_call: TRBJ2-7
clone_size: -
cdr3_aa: CASSLFGYEQYF
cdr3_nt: TGTGCCAGCAGCCTGTTCGGCTACGAGCAGTACTTC

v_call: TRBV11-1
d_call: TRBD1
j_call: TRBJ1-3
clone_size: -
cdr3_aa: CASSLGGQGRNTIYF
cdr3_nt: TGTGCCAGCAGCTTAGGGGGACAGGGGCGAAACACCATATATTTT

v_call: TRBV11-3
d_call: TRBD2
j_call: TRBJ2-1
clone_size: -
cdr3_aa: CASSGPRLAGINEQFF
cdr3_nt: TGTGCCAGCAGCGGACCACGACTAGCGGGAATTAATGAGCAGTTCTTC

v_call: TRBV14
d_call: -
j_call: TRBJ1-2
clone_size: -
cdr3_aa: CASSQGLGQLASYGYTF
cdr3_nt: TGTGCCAGCAGCCAGGGCCTTGGACAGCTCGCTTCTTATGGCTACACCTTC

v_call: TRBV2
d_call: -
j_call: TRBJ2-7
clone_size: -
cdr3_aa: CASSRGGDEQYF
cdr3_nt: TGTGCCAGCAGCCGAGGGGGTGACGAGCAGTACTTC

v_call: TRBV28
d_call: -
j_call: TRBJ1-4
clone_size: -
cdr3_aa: CASSPRRQGEKLFF
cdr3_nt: TGTGCCAGCAGTCCCCGCCGACAAGGCGAAAAACTGTTTTTT

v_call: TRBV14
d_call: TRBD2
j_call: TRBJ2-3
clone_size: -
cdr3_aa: CASSQLAGEGTDTQYF
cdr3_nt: TGTGCCAGCAGCCAACTAGCGGGAGAAGGCACAGATACGCAGTATTTT

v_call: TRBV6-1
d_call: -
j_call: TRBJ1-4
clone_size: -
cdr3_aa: CASSEEKGLREKLFF
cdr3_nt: TGTGCCAGCAGTGAAGAAAAGGGGTTACGTGAAAAACTGTTTTTT

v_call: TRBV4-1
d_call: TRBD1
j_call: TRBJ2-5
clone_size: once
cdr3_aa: CASSPMTGGSQETQYF
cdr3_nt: TGCGCCAGCAGCCCTATGACAGGGGGTTCTCAAGAGACCCAGTACTTC

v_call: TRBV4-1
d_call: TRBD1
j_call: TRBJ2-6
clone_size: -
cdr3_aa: CASSHLPRTGGYSGANVLTF
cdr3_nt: TGCGCCAGCAGCCACCTCCCGAGGACAGGGGGTTACTCTGGGGCCAACGTCCTGACTTTC

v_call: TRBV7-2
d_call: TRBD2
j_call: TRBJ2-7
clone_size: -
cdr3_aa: CASRAGGPLGEQYF
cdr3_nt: TGTGCCAGCAGAGCGGGAGGGCCTTTAGGCGAGCAGTACTTC